The entry that follows covers one T cell receptor (beta chain) sequence. Its antigen is undetermined. The PCR used 60 Vbeta and 13 Jbeta primers. Clones were sequenced by immunoSEQ multiplex PCR, and TCRdb holds only the in-frame ones, with some missing. The sample shows under 200,000 clones, around 68% of them seen only once. These data belong to a study of cytomegalovirus exposure and HLA in healthy donors. Overall study context: As an earlier analysis found, 180 million or so T cells yielded some 120 million unique TCR beta sequences.

Regarding the study as a whole: A prior analysis recorded that most TCR beta V segments were productive about 87% or about 30% of the time. Apart from CMV serostatus, no immune exposure information was available.

Though nominally healthy at sampling, donors likely had unrecorded immune exposures. This CDR3 contains 16 residues. Losses at the gene ends were 2 bases for V and 3 bases for J; bases not matched to a gene: 4. CDR1 SGHTA and CDR2 FQGTGA come from the germline V gene. The J gene is TRBJ2-2, the V gene TRBV7-3; 9 bases agree with TRBD1. This receptor was obtained from a woman aged 40 to 50 in good health and CMV-seropositive. The sample consisted of PBMCs. CDR3 nucleotide sequence: TGTGCCAGCAGCTTAGACAGGGGGGGTCACACCGGGGAGCTGTTTTTT. Amino acids: CASSLDRGGHTGELFF.